This TCR beta chain was retrieved from a study of T cell clonotyping in hematopoietic cell transplantation. Findings and limits, study-wide: After transplant, recipient diversity fell while pathologically expanded clonotypes grew through day 180. At the given depth, recipient repertoires were over 95% de novo clonotypes. No sorting was done, leaving CD4 and CD8 contributions mixed.

TCRdb's table, derived via immunoSEQ multiplex PCR, lists solely in-frame clones and lacks some. Among about 5,000 clones listed, approximately 89% were seen once. With respect to this clone: Its target is not known.

Material: peripheral blood mononuclear cells, obtained 100 days after allogeneic stem cell transplant. The sequence derives from a male patient aged 70 to 79 who had an allogeneic stem cell transplant from an unrelated donor, so T cells may come from the graft donor. Some clones in this sample may be carry-over from other donors' samples.

CDR3 in amino acids: CASSPGWSYNEQFF. CDR3 nucleotide sequence: TGTGCCAGCAGCCCGGGCTGGTCCTACAATGAGCAGTTCTTC. The gene calls are TRBV5-4 and TRBJ2-1; D is undetermined. Germline V lookup: CDR1 SGHNT, CDR2 YYREEE (reference sequence). There are 14 residues in the CDR3. Between the trimmed V and J ends, which lost 4 bases and 1 base, there was a span of 9 bases.